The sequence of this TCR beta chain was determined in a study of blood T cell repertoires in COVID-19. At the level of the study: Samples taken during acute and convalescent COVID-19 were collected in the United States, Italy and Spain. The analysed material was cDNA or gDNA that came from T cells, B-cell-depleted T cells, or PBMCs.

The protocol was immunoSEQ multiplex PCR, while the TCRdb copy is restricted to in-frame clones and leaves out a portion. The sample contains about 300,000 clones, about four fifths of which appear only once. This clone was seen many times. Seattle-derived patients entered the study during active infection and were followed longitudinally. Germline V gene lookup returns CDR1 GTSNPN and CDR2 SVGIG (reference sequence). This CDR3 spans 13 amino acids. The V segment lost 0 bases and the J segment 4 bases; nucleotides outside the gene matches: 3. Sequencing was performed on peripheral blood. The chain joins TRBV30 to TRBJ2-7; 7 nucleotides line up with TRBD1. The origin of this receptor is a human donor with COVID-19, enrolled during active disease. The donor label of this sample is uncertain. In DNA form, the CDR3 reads TGTGCCTGGAGTGTTGGGACAGCGTACGAGCAGTACTTC. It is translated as CAWSVGTAYEQYF.